The source of this T cell receptor beta chain is a study of blood T cell repertoires in COVID-19. Study-wide context: Italy, Spain and the United States were the sources of the convalescent and acute COVID-19 samples. In each case, the material was cDNA or gDNA derived from T cells, B-cell-depleted T cells, or PBMCs.

Per the original methods: Estimates of nucleated cell counts were drawn from the amplification of reference gene primers. The data were produced by immunoSEQ multiplex PCR, yet TCRdb's version contains in-frame clones alone and is incomplete. For V, J and clone size, that table is used; D and trimming come from the DNA. The data show 130,000 to 150,000 clones, around 76% seen once. V was pared by 3 bases and J by 3 bases, with 6 bases of the junction left unmatched. The germline V gene encodes CDR1 KGHDR and CDR2 SFDVKD. This CDR3 is built from 16 residues. The source material was peripheral blood. The rearrangement joins TRBV24-1 to TRBJ2-1, with 8 bases that match TRBD1. The sequence derives from an older man with acute or convalescent COVID-19. In DNA, the CDR3 is TGTGCCACCAGTGATCGACAGGGGAGGTTCTACAATGAGCAGTTCTTC. Translating it yields CATSDRQGRFYNEQFF.